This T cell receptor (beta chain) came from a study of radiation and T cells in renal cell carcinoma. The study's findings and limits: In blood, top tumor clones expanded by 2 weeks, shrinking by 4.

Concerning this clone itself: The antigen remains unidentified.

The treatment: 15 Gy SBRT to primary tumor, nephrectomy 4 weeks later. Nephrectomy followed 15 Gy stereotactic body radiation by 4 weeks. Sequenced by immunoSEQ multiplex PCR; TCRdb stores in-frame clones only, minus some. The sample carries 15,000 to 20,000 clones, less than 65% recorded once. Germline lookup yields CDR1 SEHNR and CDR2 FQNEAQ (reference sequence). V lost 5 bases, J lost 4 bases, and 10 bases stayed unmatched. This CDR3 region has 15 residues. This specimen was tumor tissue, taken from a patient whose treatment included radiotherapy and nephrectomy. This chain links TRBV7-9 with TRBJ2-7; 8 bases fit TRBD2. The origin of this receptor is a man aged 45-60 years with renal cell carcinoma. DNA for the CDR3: TGTGCCAGCAGCGACAGCGGGAGTCCCATTTACGAGCAGTACTTC. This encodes CASSDSGSPIYEQYF.